Listed below are T cell receptor beta chains from one sample, sequenced in a study of blood T cell repertoires in COVID-19. Clones were read by immunoSEQ multiplex PCR, and TCRdb kept only the in-frame ones, dropping some. The repertoire consists of 200,000 to 250,000 clones, with approximately 86% occurring once and the leading ten covering about 4%. The source material was PBMCs or T cells enriched from blood (not recorded which). These receptors were collected from a woman in her 30s who had been exposed to COVID-19. Each CDR3 is given with its conserved first and last residue. A D gene is named only where the DNA matches it firmly. For some rows the clone size is stated as once, few or many, or as a class when expanded; others skip it.

d_gene | j_gene | abundance | v_gene | CDR3aa | CDR3nt
TRBD1 | TRBJ1-5 | NA | TRBV6-5 | CASSPTGSKDQPQHF | TGTGCCAGCAGTCCGACAGGGAGTAAGGATCAGCCCCAGCATTTT
NA | TRBJ2-7 | NA | TRBV2 | CAMMTGGYEQYF | TGTGCCATGATGACAGGAGGCTACGAGCAGTACTTC
NA | TRBJ1-2 | NA | TRBV7-6 | CASSLLNRDDYGYTF | TGTGCCAGCAGCCTCCTAAACAGGGATGACTATGGCTACACCTTC
NA | TRBJ1-2 | NA | TRBV27 | CASSTDSNYGYTF | TGTGCCAGCAGTACGGACAGCAACTATGGCTACACCTTC
TRBD1 | TRBJ2-7 | NA | TRBV2 | CASSAQRQGYEQYF | TGTGCCAGCAGTGCCCAGAGACAGGGCTACGAGCAGTACTTC
NA | TRBJ1-5 | NA | TRBV24-1 | CATSGGGPRTSNQPQHF | TGTGCCACCAGTGGGGGGGGGCCGAGAACGAGCAATCAGCCCCAGCATTTT
NA | TRBJ2-2 | NA | TRBV5-1 | CASSLGRRQGGTGELFF | TGCGCCAGCAGCTTGGGCCGAAGACAGGGAGGCACCGGGGAGCTGTTTTTT
NA | TRBJ1-4 | NA | TRBV2 | CASRISSRVGVLFF | TGTGCCAGCAGGATCTCTTCGCGGGTAGGAGTACTGTTTTTT
TRBD1 | TRBJ2-5 | NA | TRBV5-1 | CASSGTGPFRETQYF | TGCGCCAGCAGCGGGACAGGCCCATTCCGCGAGACCCAGTACTTC
TRBD1 | TRBJ2-1 | NA | TRBV19 | CASNPPGTGVNEQFF | TGTGCCAGTAATCCTCCCGGGACAGGTGTCAATGAGCAGTTCTTC
NA | TRBJ1-6 | NA | TRBV2 | CASGAASSYNSPLHF | TGTGCCAGCGGGGCGGCGAGCTCCTATAATTCACCCCTCCACTTT
NA | TRBJ2-2 | few | TRBV11-3 | CASSEGRGTGELFF | TGTGCCAGCAGCGAAGGCCGCGGCACCGGGGAGCTGTTTTTT
TRBD1 | TRBJ1-6 | NA | TRBV18 | CASSPGQGRDSPLHF | TGTGCCAGCTCACCAGGACAGGGGCGTGATTCACCCCTCCACTTT
TRBD1 | TRBJ1-6 | NA | TRBV5-1 | CASSLGQGTNSPLHF | TGCGCCAGCAGCTTGGGACAGGGCACTAATTCACCCCTCCACTTT
TRBD2 | TRBJ2-3 | NA | TRBV24-1 | CATDAGGRAPDTQYF | TGTGCCACCGATGCCGGGGGGAGGGCTCCAGATACGCAGTATTTT
NA | TRBJ1-1 | NA | TRBV29-1 | CSGGKNSDTEAFF | TGCAGCGGGGGAAAAAATAGCGACACTGAAGCTTTCTTT
NA | TRBJ1-2 | NA | TRBV5-6 | CASSLDGGERSYGYTF | TGTGCCAGCAGCTTGGACGGAGGGGAGCGTAGCTATGGCTACACCTTC
NA | TRBJ2-3 | NA | TRBV19 | CASSIAPGAPSADTQYF | TGTGCCAGTAGTATAGCACCTGGGGCACCCTCTGCGGATACGCAGTATTTT
TRBD1 | TRBJ1-4 | NA | TRBV5-1 | CASSLSYSTGTNEKLFF | TGCGCCAGCAGCTTGTCATATTCGACAGGGACTAATGAAAAACTGTTTTTT
NA | TRBJ2-5 | NA | TRBV5-5 | CASSLGTVPQETQYF | TGTGCCAGCAGCTTGGGGACAGTCCCCCAAGAGACCCAGTACTTC
TRBD2 | TRBJ2-3 | NA | TRBV6-2/TRBV6-3 | CASSELAGGITDTQYF | TGTGCCAGCAGCGAACTAGCGGGGGGGATCACAGATACGCAGTATTTT
NA | TRBJ1-2 | NA | TRBV7-3 | CASSLDNNYGYTF | TGTGCCAGCAGCTTGGACAATAACTATGGCTACACCTTC
TRBD1 | TRBJ1-6 | NA | TRBV11-3 | CASSLGSPGQYNSPLHF | TGTGCCAGCAGCTTAGGCTCACCGGGACAGTATAATTCACCCCTCCACTTT
TRBD2 | TRBJ2-3 | NA | TRBV10-1 | CASSGSGRGGIDTQYF | TGCGCCAGCAGTGGATCCGGGCGGGGGGGCATAGATACGCAGTATTTT
NA | TRBJ1-2 | NA | TRBV27 | CASSLSGGQGGYTF | TGTGCCAGCAGTTTATCGGGGGGGCAGGGAGGCTACACCTTC
TRBD2 | TRBJ2-3 | few | TRBV7-8 | CASSIGTSGGADTQYF | TGTGCCAGCAGCATCGGGACTAGCGGGGGGGCAGATACGCAGTATTTT
TRBD1 | TRBJ2-7 | NA | TRBV10-3 | CAIRTSGTGSYEQYF | TGTGCCATCAGAACATCCGGGACAGGTTCCTACGAGCAGTACTTC
TRBD1 | TRBJ1-2 | NA | TRBV11-1 | CASSLGTGLGGYGYTF | TGTGCCAGCAGCCTCGGGACAGGGCTTGGGGGCTATGGCTACACCTTC
NA | TRBJ1-3 | once | TRBV6-5 | CASSSTESGNTIYF | TGTGCCAGCAGTTCCACAGAGTCTGGAAACACCATATATTTT
NA | TRBJ2-1 | NA | TRBV5-1 | CASSAEEAYRNEQFF | TGCGCCAGCAGCGCCGAAGAGGCGTATAGAAATGAGCAGTTCTTC
NA | TRBJ1-1 | NA | TRBV6-1 | CASSEGGWDTEAFF | TGTGCCAGCAGTGAAGGAGGGTGGGACACTGAAGCTTTCTTT
NA | TRBJ1-1 | NA | TRBV30 | CAWSEEGVGWRGAEAFF | TGTGCCTGGAGTGAGGAGGGCGTGGGTTGGCGTGGCGCTGAAGCTTTCTTT
NA | TRBJ2-3 | NA | TRBV10-1 | CASSEILSTQYF | TGCGCCAGCAGTGAGATACTTTCTACGCAGTATTTT
NA | TRBJ2-5 | NA | TRBV5-4 | CASSLQGSGQETQYF | TGTGCCAGCAGCTTGCAGGGTAGCGGCCAAGAGACCCAGTACTTC
TRBD2 | TRBJ2-1 | NA | TRBV7-2 | CASSLRGALAGGFNNEQFF | TGTGCCAGCAGCTTACGCGGGGCCCTAGCGGGGGGTTTTAACAATGAGCAGTTCTTC
NA | TRBJ2-6 | NA | TRBV7-3 | CASSSGPGANVLTF | TGTGCCAGCAGCTCCGGTCCTGGGGCCAACGTCCTGACTTTC
NA | TRBJ1-1 | NA | TRBV14 | CASSHQGADSQNTEAFF | TGTGCCAGCAGCCATCAAGGAGCGGACAGCCAGAACACTGAAGCTTTCTTT
TRBD1 | TRBJ1-2 | NA | TRBV3-1/TRBV3-2 | CASSQDNRGTWGYTF | TGTGCCAGCAGCCAAGACAACAGGGGGACGTGGGGCTACACCTTC
TRBD1 | TRBJ2-7 | NA | TRBV5-6 | CASSLGTGHEQYF | TGTGCCAGCAGCTTGGGGACAGGGCACGAGCAGTACTTC
TRBD1 | TRBJ1-1 | NA | TRBV29-1 | CSVRTGWPNTEAFF | TGCAGCGTTCGGACAGGCTGGCCGAACACTGAAGCTTTCTTT
NA | TRBJ2-1 | NA | TRBV5-1 | CASSPWGESSYNEQFF | TGCGCCAGCAGCCCCTGGGGGGAGAGCTCCTACAATGAGCAGTTCTTC
NA | TRBJ2-3 | NA | TRBV5-1 | CASSSTGDTRTQYF | TGCGCCAGCAGCTCCACCGGGGACACCCGGACGCAGTATTTT
NA | TRBJ1-2 | once | TRBV3-1/TRBV3-2 | CASSLLTGGYTF | TGTGCCAGCAGCCTGCTTACCGGGGGCTACACCTTC
TRBD2 | TRBJ2-3 | NA | TRBV3-1/TRBV3-2 | CASSQSLLAGGGDTQYF | TGTGCCAGCAGCCAAAGTTTACTAGCGGGGGGCGGGGATACGCAGTATTTT
NA | TRBJ1-4 | NA | TRBV27 | CASSFEQGRATNEKLFF | TGTGCCAGCAGTTTCGAGCAGGGAAGGGCAACTAATGAAAAACTGTTTTTT
TRBD1 | TRBJ2-7 | few | TRBV7-3 | CASSSPGQGEQYF | TGTGCCAGCAGTAGCCCGGGACAGGGTGAGCAGTACTTC
TRBD1 | TRBJ1-1 | NA | TRBV3-1/TRBV3-2 | CASSQGGQGFENTEAFF | TGTGCCAGCAGCCAAGGCGGACAGGGGTTTGAGAACACTGAAGCTTTCTTT
NA | TRBJ1-2 | NA | TRBV3-1/TRBV3-2 | CASRQTNYGYTF | TGTGCCAGCAGACAGACTAACTATGGCTACACCTTC
NA | TRBJ1-2 | few | TRBV5-1 | CASSTIGTNFNYGYTF | TGCGCCAGCAGCACAATCGGGACAAACTTTAACTATGGCTACACCTTC
NA | TRBJ1-2 | NA | TRBV6-5 | CASSSLDGYTF | TGTGCCAGCAGTTCCCTCGATGGCTACACCTTC